The 17 T cell receptor beta chains below were found in one sample sequenced in a study of spatial heterogeneity in lung cancer. TCRdb re-called the 5' RACE reads with MiXCR, one entry per CDR3 protein. The sample contains around 98,000 distinct CDR3 sequences, just under 20% of which appear only once. Described time point: blood at routine non-recurrence follow-up after resection. The starting material was PBMCs, obtained at follow-up. The receptors shown here come from a male donor with early-stage non-small cell lung cancer.

This clonotype was picked up a small number of times. It is likely a read error, because the conserved phenylalanine at the end of the CDR3 is missing. V usage is TRBV7-2 and J usage is TRBJ2-7; no firm D call. With 2 bases removed from V and 0 bases from J, the gap between germline ends came to 5 bases. Germline CDR1 and CDR2: SGHTA and FQGNSA. The CDR3 has 13 amino acids. CDR3 DNA: TGTGCCAGCAGCTTATACCTCTCCTACGAGCAGTACTTA. Translation: CASSLYLSYEQYL.

V usage is TRBV7-6 and J usage is TRBJ2-5; D is tentatively TRBD1 or TRBD2 (5 bases each). The CDR3 is 12 amino acids. Germline-derived CDR1 and CDR2 are SGHVS and FNYEAQ. Trimming shortened V by 8 bases and J by 1 base, and 8 bases separated the two germline ends. CDR3 in amino acids: CASVGGQETQYF. The CDR3 DNA is TGTGCCAGCGTTGGGGGCCAAGAGACCCAGTACTTC. Drawing the rest from reference TRBV7-6 and TRBJ2-5, the complete variable domain is GAGVSQSPRYKVTKRGQDVALRCDPISGHVSLYWYRQALGQGPEFLTYFNYEAQQDKSGLPNDRFSAERPEGSISTLTIQRTEQRDSAMYRCASVGGQETQYFGPGTRLLVL.

This clonotype was counted many times. The gene calls are TRBV18 and TRBJ2-1; D is unclear. V shed 0 bases and J shed 9 bases, with 15 bases lying between them. The germline gives CDR1 KGHSH, CDR2 LQKENI. The CDR3 is made up of 15 amino acids. Written as DNA, the CDR3 is TGTGCCAGCTCACCACCTATTTATTCGGATTCTGAGCAGTTCTTC. Translation: CASSPPIYSDSEQFF.

The chain is built from TRBV6-5 and TRBJ1-2; D is perhaps TRBD1 (5 bases). The ends were cut back, 2 bases at V and 6 bases at J, with 19 bases in the middle. The CDR3 runs 16 residues. Germline V lookup: CDR1 MNHEY, CDR2 SVGAGI. CDR3 region: CASSYAPPGRDDGYTF. The DNA for the CDR3 is TGTGCCAGCAGTTACGCGCCGCCAGGGAGAGACGATGGCTACACCTTC.

The chain employs TRBV2 and TRBJ1-1; 8 bases map to TRBD1. CDR3 length: 14 amino acids. Per the germline V gene, CDR1 is SNHLY and CDR2 is FYNNEI. With 6 bases clipped from V and 5 bases from J, the junction kept 8 bases outside the gene matches. CDR3 loop: CASRGGQGLTEAFF. CDR3 DNA sequence: TGTGCCAGCAGGGGCGGACAGGGCCTTACTGAAGCTTTCTTT.

The chain has TRBV12-3 or TRBV12-4 and TRBJ1-2; tentative D call: TRBD1 (5 bases). This CDR3 contains 13 residues. V was shortened by 11 bases and J by 1 base, with 14 bases between the two germline ends. DNA of the CDR3: TGTGCCGTGGGGCAGATAGATAACTATGGCTACACCTTC. Its translation is CAVGQIDNYGYTF.

The sample holds a few counts of this clonotype. The chain recombines TRBV2 with TRBJ2-3; 7 bases are shared with TRBD2. The germline gives CDR1 SNHLY, CDR2 FYNNEI. J was trimmed by 5 bases and V by 4 bases; bases with no gene match: 6. The CDR3 loop spans 14 amino acids. Here the CDR3 DNA reads TGTGCCAGCAGTGTCAGCGGGGCGGGAGATACGCAGTATTTT. Amino acids: CASSVSGAGDTQYF.

This clonotype was seen only a few times. This rearrangement joins TRBV24-1 to TRBJ2-3; 7 bases align to TRBD2. Germline CDR1 reads KGHDR; CDR2 reads SFDVKD. This CDR3 contains 15 residues. Trimming cost V 4 bases and J 5 bases; bases outside gene matches: 8. The CDR3 protein is CATSESGAGGDTQYF. The CDR3, as DNA: TGTGCCACCAGTGAAAGCGGGGCTGGGGGAGATACGCAGTATTTT.

V gene TRBV4-3 combines with J gene TRBJ1-3; D remains ambiguous. Germline values: CDR1 LGHNA, CDR2 YSLEER. With 5 bases removed from V and 0 bases from J, the gap between germline ends came to 20 bases. This CDR3 comprises 18 residues. The CDR3 coding sequence is TGCGCCAGCAGCGAACGAGACGGATCAATTTACTCTGGAAACACCATATATTTT. This encodes CASSERDGSIYSGNTIYF.

V gene TRBV7-2 combines with J gene TRBJ2-1; 8 nucleotides agree with TRBD2. Germline lookup yields CDR1 SGHTA and CDR2 FQGNSA. J was trimmed by 0 bases and V by 4 bases; bases with no gene match: 5. CDR3 length equals 16 residues. CDR3 DNA sequence: TGTGCCAGCAGCTCGGGACTAGTAAACTCCTACAATGAGCAGTTCTTC. This encodes CASSSGLVNSYNEQFF.

V usage is TRBV6-2 or TRBV6-3 and J usage is TRBJ1-1, with D tentatively TRBD1 (6 bases). Germline values: CDR1 MNHEY, CDR2 SVGEGT. This CDR3 spans 13 amino acids. V was clipped by 2 bases and J by 8 bases, with 12 bases between them. The CDR3 here is CASSYRSGEEAFF. The CDR3 DNA reads TGTGCCAGCAGTTACCGATCAGGGGAAGAAGCTTTCTTT.

The chain is built from TRBV15 and TRBJ2-7; weak D call: TRBD1 (6 bases). Germline loops: CDR1 LNHNV, CDR2 YYDKDF (reference sequence). This CDR3 has 15 residues. Trimming stripped 4 bases from V and 7 bases from J, with 20 bases between. CDR3 protein: CATSMTRLGAGEQYF. CDR3 sequence (DNA): TGTGCCACCAGCATGACGCGTCTGGGGGCAGGGGAGCAGTACTTC. The full variable domain, rest sourced from reference TRBV15 and TRBJ2-7, is DAMVIQNPRYQVTQFGKPVTLSCSQTLNHNVMYWYQQKSSQAPKLLFHYYDKDFNNEADTPDNFQSRRPNTSFCFLDIRSPGLGDTAMYLCATSMTRLGAGEQYFGPGTRLTVT.

V and J are TRBV6-5 and TRBJ2-2; 11 nucleotides agree with TRBD1. The V gene's germline CDR1 is MNHEY and CDR2 SVGAGI. Losses at the gene ends were 0 bases for V and 6 bases for J; bases not matched to a gene: 3. The CDR3 contains 16 residues. The DNA of the CDR3 is TGTGCCAGCAGTTACTCGCGGACAGGGGGCCCCGGGGAGCTGTTTTTT. The encoded protein is CASSYSRTGGPGELFF.

This clonotype came up a few times. The rearrangement links TRBV24-1 to TRBJ2-2; D not certain. Trimming removed 8 bases at V and 8 bases at J, with 11 bases between. This CDR3 comprises 12 residues. The V gene's germline CDR1 is KGHDR and CDR2 SFDVKD. The CDR3 DNA reads as TGTGCCACCAAGGCCTCCGTGGGGGAGCTGTTTTTT. As protein: CATKASVGELFF.

The genes are TRBV6-1 and TRBJ1-5, with 12 bases fitting TRBD1. The junction had 3 bases not matched to a gene; V was cut back by 3 bases and J by 6 bases. CDR3 length: 15 amino acids. CDR1 is MNHNS, CDR2 SASEGT, per germline. CDR3 amino acids: CASSDRDRGLQPQHF. The DNA for the CDR3 is TGTGCCAGCAGTGACCGGGACAGGGGGCTTCAGCCCCAGCATTTT.

This chain uses TRBV7-2 with TRBJ2-3, with TRBD2 as a possible D gene (6 bases). The V end lost 1 base, the J end lost 4 bases, and 12 bases lay between the germline ends. The CDR3 sequence is 15 residues long. Germline CDR1 and CDR2: SGHTA and FQGNSA. The CDR3, as DNA: TGTGCCAGCAGCTTAGGGGCGGGGCCGTCAGATACGCAGTATTTT. Its protein is CASSLGAGPSDTQYF. The variable domain in full, completed from reference TRBV7-2 and TRBJ2-3, reads GAGVSQSPSNKVTEKGKDVELRCDPISGHTALYWYRQSLGQGLEFLIYFQGNSAPDKSGLPSDRFSAERTGGSVSTLTIQRTQQEDSAVYLCASSLGAGPSDTQYFGPGTRLTVL.

This clonotype was observed a handful of times. The chain recombines TRBV5-1 with TRBJ1-1, with 10 nucleotides matching TRBD1. Germline-derived CDR1 and CDR2 are SGHRS and YFSETQ. There are 15 residues in the CDR3. V lost 4 bases and J lost 5; bases outside the gene matches: 8. The CDR3 spells CASSLWTGGNTEAFF. As DNA, the CDR3 is TGCGCCAGCAGCCTTTGGACAGGGGGAAATACTGAAGCTTTCTTT.